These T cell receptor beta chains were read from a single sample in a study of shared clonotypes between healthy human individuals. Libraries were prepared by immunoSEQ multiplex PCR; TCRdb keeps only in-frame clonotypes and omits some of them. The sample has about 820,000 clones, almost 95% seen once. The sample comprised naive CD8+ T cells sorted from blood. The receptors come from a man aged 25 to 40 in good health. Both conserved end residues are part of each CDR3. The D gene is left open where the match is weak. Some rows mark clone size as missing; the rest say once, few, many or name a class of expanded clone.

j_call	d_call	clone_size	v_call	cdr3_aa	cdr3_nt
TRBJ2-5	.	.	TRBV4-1	CASSATGYSQETQYF	TGCGCCAGCAGCGCCACGGGCTACTCCCAAGAGACCCAGTACTTC
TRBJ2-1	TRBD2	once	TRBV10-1	CASSKSTSGRRNEQFF	TGCGCCAGCAGCAAATCTACTAGCGGGAGGCGCAATGAGCAGTTCTTC
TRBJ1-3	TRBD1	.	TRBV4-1	CASSPRTGQNSGNTIYF	TGCGCCAGCAGCCCTCGGACAGGGCAAAACTCTGGAAACACCATATATTTT
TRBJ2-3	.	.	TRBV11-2	CASSLGFGNGIGTDTQYF	.
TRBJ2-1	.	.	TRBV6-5	CASGQQHNEQFF	TGTGCCAGCGGCCAGCAACACAATGAGCAGTTCTTC
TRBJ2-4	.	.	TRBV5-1	CASSVEMGGDIQYF	TGCGCCAGCAGCGTAGAAATGGGGGGAGACATTCAGTACTTC
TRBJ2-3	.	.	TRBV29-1	CSVTVRELGTDTQYF	TGCAGCGTAACCGTACGGGAGTTAGGCACAGATACGCAGTATTTT
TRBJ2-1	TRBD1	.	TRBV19	CASSFLGDRGYNEQFF	TGTGCCAGTAGTTTCCTTGGGGACAGGGGCTACAATGAGCAGTTCTTC
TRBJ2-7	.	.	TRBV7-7	CASSPYPREIYEQYF	TGTGCTAGCAGCCCCTACCCCCGGGAGATCTACGAGCAGTACTTC
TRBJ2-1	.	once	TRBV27	CASMLSSEIGEQFF	TGTGCCAGCATGCTTTCTTCGGAGATCGGTGAGCAGTTCTTC
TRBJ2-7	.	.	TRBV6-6	CASRDQVFYEQYF	TGTGCCAGCAGAGACCAGGTATTCTACGAGCAGTACTTC
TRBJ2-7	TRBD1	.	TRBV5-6	CASSRGQSYEQYF	TGTGCCAGCAGCCGGGGACAGAGCTACGAGCAGTACTTC
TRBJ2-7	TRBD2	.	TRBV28	CASSSGLAGSYEQYF	TGTGCCAGCAGTTCGGGACTAGCGGGTTCCTACGAGCAGTACTTC
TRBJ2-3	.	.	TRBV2	CATQTSEKSTDTQYF	TGTGCCACCCAAACTTCGGAAAAGAGCACAGATACGCAGTATTTT
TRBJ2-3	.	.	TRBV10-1	CASSESRGDTQYF	TGCGCCAGCAGTGAGTCGCGAGGGGATACGCAGTATTTT
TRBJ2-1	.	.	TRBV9	CASSVDPVLGDNEQFF	TGTGCCAGCAGCGTAGATCCGGTACTGGGAGATAATGAGCAGTTCTTC
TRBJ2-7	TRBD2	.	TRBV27	CASSSPTSQGGYEQYF	TGTGCCAGCAGTTCGCCGACTAGCCAGGGAGGGTACGAGCAGTACTTC